A single sample is the source of the 9 T cell receptor beta chains below, sequenced in a study of T cells in Graves' hyperthyroidism and ophthalmopathy. Amplification targeted TCR beta CDR3 regions from RNA transcripts. Carried out on the TCR CDR3, a first-round RT-PCR used the HTBI primer set. TCRdb fed the multiplex PCR reads into MiXCR, producing one record per CDR3 protein. The data hold some 700,000 distinct CDR3 sequences, with 15% to 20% observed a single time. Sequencing input: blood. The source of these receptors is a man in his forties or fifties with Graves' hyperthyroidism.

The J gene is TRBJ2-2, the V gene TRBV10-3, with 12 nucleotides matching TRBD1. This CDR3 has 19 residues. The J segment lost 1 base and the V segment lost 0 bases, leaving 6 bases of the junction unmatched. Germline values: CDR1 ENHRY, CDR2 SYGVKD. The CDR3 bases are TGTGCCATCAGTGAGTCGAAGGGACAGGGGGCGTTGAACACCGGGGAGCTGTTTTTT. As protein: CAISESKGQGALNTGELFF.

The J gene is TRBJ2-5, the V gene TRBV29-1; D is unclear. This CDR3 is built from 11 residues. The V gene's germline CDR1 is SQVTM and CDR2 ANQGSEA. V was trimmed by 5 bases and J by 4 bases, leaving 8 bases between them. In DNA, the CDR3 is TGCAGCGTTAATACCCGAGAGACCCAGTACTTC. Translation: CSVNTRETQYF.

The V gene is TRBV15, the J gene TRBJ2-3; D uncertain. This CDR3 contains 14 residues. The germline gives CDR1 LNHNV, CDR2 YYDKDF (reference sequence). Trimming cost V 0 bases and J 6 bases, with 10 bases left between them. DNA for the CDR3: TGTGCCACCAGCAGAGATGCCCCGTCCGATACGCAGTATTTT. Translation gives CATSRDAPSDTQYF.

This clonotype was recorded a few times. The chain employs TRBV20-1 and TRBJ2-3; 9 bases match TRBD2. CDR1 and CDR2 from the germline V gene are DFQATT and SNEGSKA (reference sequence). The CDR3 has 17 amino acids. In DNA, the CDR3 is TGCGGTGTGTCCCCTAGCGGAATAGCGGGAGCGCCAGATACGCAGTATTTT. Translated, it gives CGVSPSGIAGAPDTQYF.

This clonotype was seen ten or more times. This chain links TRBV20-1 with TRBJ2-1; TRBD2 aligns across 14 bases. This CDR3 contains 14 residues. With 3 bases clipped from V and 9 bases from J, the junction kept 4 bases outside the gene matches. CDR1 is DFQATT and CDR2 is SNEGSKA in the germline V gene (reference sequence). CDR3 sequence: CSARVGLAGGEQFF. CDR3 in DNA: TGCAGTGCTAGGGTCGGACTAGCGGGAGGTGAGCAGTTCTTC.

V gene TRBV20-1 combines with J gene TRBJ1-1; 7 positions match TRBD1. This CDR3 spans 14 amino acids. J gave up 4 bases and V 2 bases, and 7 bases lay outside the gene matches. CDR1 is DFQATT and CDR2 is SNEGSKA in the germline V gene (reference sequence). CDR3 coding DNA: TGCAGTGCTAGATCACCAGGGGGAGGCACTGAAGCTTTCTTT. This sequence encodes CSARSPGGGTEAFF.

The CDR3 reads CASGLHTGELFF. CDR3 nucleotide sequence: TGTGCCAGCGGGCTACACACCGGGGAGCTGTTTTTT. The gene calls are TRBV7-8 and TRBJ2-2; D remains unclear. This CDR3 is 12 amino acids long. V shed 8 bases and J shed 3 bases, with 7 bases lying between them. From germline, CDR1 is SGHVS and CDR2 FQNEAQ.

This chain links TRBV5-6 with TRBJ1-5; 9 nucleotides match TRBD1. The CDR3 totals 19 residues. Trimming cost V 0 bases and J 1 base; bases outside gene matches: 11. Per the germline V gene, CDR1 is SGHDT and CDR2 is YYEEEE. CDR3 loop: CASSLAGSGTGSSNQPQHF. The CDR3 bases are TGTGCCAGCAGCTTGGCCGGGTCGGGGACAGGGTCGAGCAATCAGCCCCAGCATTTT.

V usage is TRBV10-3 and J usage is TRBJ2-3; 8 bases agree with TRBD2. J gave up 4 bases and V 6 bases, and 9 bases lay outside the gene matches. The CDR3 sequence is 15 residues long. Germline CDR1 and CDR2: ENHRY and SYGVKD. The CDR3 DNA sequence: TGTGCCATCAGAGCCCTAGCGGGTGGGGCAGATACGCAGTATTTT. This sequence encodes CAIRALAGGADTQYF.